The source of this T cell receptor (beta chain) is a study of blood T cell repertoires in COVID-19. Whole-study context: Acute and convalescent COVID-19 samples came from the United States, Italy and Spain. Nucleic acid was either cDNA or gDNA, and it came from T cells, B-cell-depleted T cells, or PBMCs.

The CDR3 loop spans 12 amino acids. After removal of 6 bases from V and 8 bases from J, the junction contained 5 bases not matched to a gene. Germline CDR1 LNHDA, CDR2 SQIVND (reference sequence). Source study methods: Scientists estimated how many nucleated cells there were by amplifying reference gene primers. Clones were sequenced by immunoSEQ multiplex PCR, and TCRdb holds only the in-frame ones, with some missing. That table supplies the V and J calls and clone size; D and trimming were determined from the DNA. The sample records around 320,000 clones, about 82% being singletons. The sequenced sample was peripheral blood. V usage is TRBV19 and J usage is TRBJ1-2; the match to TRBD1 covers 8 bases. The source is a human donor in a cohort sampled during active COVID-19. CDR3 amino acids: CASSQGAGGYTF. CDR3 coding DNA: TGTGCCAGTAGCCAGGGGGCTGGGGGCTACACCTTC.